The 31 T cell receptor beta chains presented below share a single source sample, sequenced in a study of T cells in Graves' hyperthyroidism and ophthalmopathy. Amplification yielded TCR beta CDR3 regions, with RNA transcripts as the source. Carried out on the TCR CDR3, a first-round RT-PCR used the HTBI primer set. TCRdb independently ran MiXCR on the multiplex PCR reads; one entry per CDR3 protein. The table records hundreds of thousands of distinct CDR3 sequences, about 17% of them present only once. Material for sequencing was blood. These receptors were collected from a woman between 45 and 60 years old with Graves' hyperthyroidism that later progressed to Graves' ophthalmopathy.

The rearrangement joins TRBV18 to TRBJ2-3; 9 bases agree with TRBD1. V trimming: 4 bases; J trimming: 4 bases; junction bases outside the gene matches: 9. CDR1 is KGHSH and CDR2 is LQKENI in the germline V gene. CDR3 length: 16 residues. CDR3 sequence (DNA): TGTGCCAGCTCACGGCCGGGACAGGGTATTGCAGATACGCAGTATTTT. It specifies CASSRPGQGIADTQYF.

This clonotype was observed at least ten times. The rearrangement uses TRBV12-3 or TRBV12-4 and TRBJ1-5, with TRBD1 identical over 8 bases. Losses at the gene ends were 5 bases for V and 4 bases for J; bases not matched to a gene: 7. This CDR3 is built from 15 residues. The CDR3 sequence: CASSPTGVANQPQHF. The CDR3 DNA is TGTGCCAGCAGTCCGACAGGGGTTGCGAATCAGCCCCAGCATTTT.

This clonotype was recorded many times. The gene calls are TRBV30 and TRBJ1-5, with no clear D. Trimming removed 3 bases at V and 3 bases at J, with 9 bases between. The germline CDR1 and CDR2 sequences are GTSNPN and SVGIG (reference sequence). The length of the CDR3 is 13 residues. In DNA, the CDR3 is TGTGCCTGGAGCGCTACGGTCAATCAGCCCCAGCATTTT. Amino acid sequence: CAWSATVNQPQHF.

J is TRBJ2-7 and V is TRBV6-1; 7 bases line up with TRBD1. CDR3 length: 16 residues. The trim removed 3 bases at V and 2 bases at J, leaving 10 bases unmatched. Germline-derived CDR1 and CDR2 are MNHNS and SASEGT. The CDR3 nucleotides read TGTGCCAGCAGTGATTTTTTCACAGGGGAGACCTACGAGCAGTACTTC. This gives the protein CASSDFFTGETYEQYF.

Concerning this clonotype: One base away lies a much larger clone, so this may be a sequencing read error. The chain uses TRBV24-1 and TRBJ2-6; the D gene is possibly TRBD1 (6 bases). The germline CDR1 and CDR2 sequences are KGHDR and SFDVKD. V was trimmed by 2 bases and J by 5 bases, leaving 15 bases between them. The CDR3 contains 17 residues. The CDR3 spells CATSDSYRVSWANVLTF. As DNA, the CDR3 is TGTGCCACCAGTGATTCATACAGGGTCTCCTGGGCCAACGTCCTGACTTTC.

The sample holds many counts of this clonotype. The chain combines TRBV24-1 with TRBJ1-5; D is undetermined. The germline V gene encodes CDR1 KGHDR and CDR2 SFDVKD. The length of the CDR3 is 12 residues. V dropped 4 bases and J dropped 5 bases, with 5 bases sitting between them. Written as DNA, the CDR3 is TGTGCCACCAGTGACCCGGATCAGCCCCAGCATTTT. Its translation: CATSDPDQPQHF.

The chain carries TRBV5-6 and TRBJ2-7; D remains ambiguous. This CDR3 spans 13 amino acids. The V end was cut by 1 base, the J end by 3 bases, with 8 bases between. The germline V gene encodes CDR1 SGHDT and CDR2 YYEEEE. The CDR3 region is CASSLFRYYEQYF. The CDR3 nucleotides are TGTGCCAGCAGCTTGTTCAGATACTACGAGCAGTACTTC. Full variable domain (missing parts from reference TRBV5-6 and TRBJ2-7): DAGVTQSPTHLIKTRGQQVTLRCSPKSGHDTVSWYQQALGQGPQFIFQYYEEEERQRGNFPDRFSGHQFPNYSSELNVNALLLGDSALYLCASSLFRYYEQYFGPGTRLTVT.

This clonotype was detected many times. V is TRBV6-1 and J is TRBJ1-2, with TRBD1 as a possible D gene (6 bases). This CDR3 has 14 amino acids. V gave up 4 bases and J gave up 6 bases, with 15 bases separating them. Germline assignment: CDR1 MNHNS and CDR2 SASEGT. Here the CDR3 reads CASSVVNRADGYTF. The CDR3 DNA is TGTGCCAGCAGTGTGGTTAACAGGGCGGATGGCTACACCTTC.

The chain uses TRBV30 and TRBJ1-4; TRBD1 might be the D (5 bases). The CDR3 has 12 residues. Germline V CDR1 and CDR2: GTSNPN, SVGIG (reference sequence). The ends were cut back, 5 bases at V and 8 bases at J, with 12 bases in the middle. DNA for the CDR3: TGTGCCTGGGGGGACCGAGGGGAAAAACTGTTTTTT. Translating gives CAWGDRGEKLFF.

The rearrangement joins TRBV20-1 to TRBJ1-4, with 9 nucleotides matching TRBD1. The ends lost 3 bases at V and 6 bases at J; junction bases unmatched: 2. The germline V gene encodes CDR1 DFQATT and CDR2 SNEGSKA (reference sequence). The CDR3 has 13 residues. CDR3 sequence reads: CSASRDRDEKLFF. CDR3 coding DNA: TGCAGTGCTAGTAGGGACAGGGATGAAAAACTGTTTTTT.

The sample holds one count of this clonotype. This chain connects TRBV19 to TRBJ2-1; TRBD1 matches 8 bases. Germline assignment: CDR1 LNHDA and CDR2 SQIVND (reference sequence). The CDR3 is made up of 15 amino acids. The J segment lost 0 bases and the V segment lost 5 bases, leaving 3 bases of the junction unmatched. This chain's CDR3 is CASSWTGLSYNEQFF. CDR3 in DNA: TGTGCCAGTAGTTGGACAGGGCTCTCCTACAATGAGCAGTTCTTC.

The sample holds many counts of this clonotype. V is TRBV30 and J is TRBJ1-5; no reliable D call. The CDR3 totals 13 residues. The V gene's germline CDR1 is GTSNPN and CDR2 SVGIG (reference sequence). V was shortened by 7 bases and J by 0 bases, with 10 bases between the two germline ends. CDR3 region: CAFQSGSNQPQHF. CDR3 bases: TGTGCCTTCCAATCGGGTAGCAATCAGCCCCAGCATTTT.

V and J are TRBV19 and TRBJ1-5; D unclear. This CDR3 contains 12 residues. Trimming left V 6 bases short and J 4 bases short, with 7 bases between. Germline V gene lookup returns CDR1 LNHDA and CDR2 SQIVND (reference sequence). The CDR3 DNA follows: TGTGCCAGTAGGTCCGCTAATCAGCCCCAGCATTTT. Residues: CASRSANQPQHF.

This clonotype was observed many times. The rearrangement links TRBV14 to TRBJ1-1; D not resolved. With 2 bases removed from V and 0 bases from J, the gap between germline ends came to 7 bases. The CDR3 is 14 residues long. The germline V gene encodes CDR1 SGHDN and CDR2 FVKESK. DNA of the CDR3: TGTGCCAGCAGCCAACGACTCTTGAACACTGAAGCTTTCTTT. It translates to CASSQRLLNTEAFF. Drawing the rest from reference TRBV14 and TRBJ1-1, the complete variable domain is EAGVTQFPSHSVIEKGQTVTLRCDPISGHDNLYWYRRVMGKEIKFLLHFVKESKQDESGMPNNRFLAERTGGTYSTLKVQPAELEDSGVYFCASSQRLLNTEAFFGQGTRLTVV.

The CDR3 bases are TGTGCCAGTAGTAGGGGACAGCTCTCGGGGGAGCAGTTCTTC. Translated, it gives CASSRGQLSGEQFF. The chain recombines TRBV19 with TRBJ2-1, with TRBD1 identical over 7 bases. V shed 4 bases, J shed 10 bases, and the junction held 10 bases outside the gene matches. The CDR3 is 14 amino acids. Germline assignment: CDR1 LNHDA and CDR2 SQIVND (reference sequence).

This clonotype turned up a few times. The chain joins TRBV11-2 to TRBJ1-2; 7 bases map to TRBD1. Germline V gene lookup returns CDR1 SGHAT and CDR2 FQNNGV. This CDR3 comprises 12 residues. Trimming removed 0 bases from V and 14 bases from J; junction bases left unmatched: 6. The CDR3 loop is CASSLDGTVLTF. The CDR3 nucleotides read TGTGCCAGCAGCTTAGATGGGACAGTGTTAACCTTC.

The chain employs TRBV19 and TRBJ2-3, with a possible D match to TRBD2 (6 bases). Germline V gives CDR1 LNHDA, CDR2 SQIVND (reference sequence). Trimming stripped 1 base from V and 1 base from J, with 15 bases between. This CDR3 has 17 residues. CDR3 bases: TGTGCCAGTAGTATAGCTGGGAGCGGGTACGGCACAGATACGCAGTATTTT. As protein: CASSIAGSGYGTDTQYF.

The sample holds many counts of this clonotype. The V call is TRBV12-3 or TRBV12-4, the J call TRBJ2-1; 10 bases map to TRBD1. This CDR3 contains 20 residues. V shed 7 bases and J 0 bases; nucleotides not matched to a gene: 18. CDR3 bases: TGTGCCAGCACCCCAAACCGGGACAGGGGCCTTACCCACTCCTACAATGAGCAGTTCTTC. It yields the protein CASTPNRDRGLTHSYNEQFF.

In this sample, this clonotype turned up many times. A junction end diverges from the germline sequence, so it may reflect a read error. This chain connects TRBV6-1 to TRBJ1-1, with 8 bases matching TRBD1. The CDR3 runs 14 residues. Per germline, CDR1 MNHNS and CDR2 SASEGT. The CDR3 loop reads CASSAGGMNTEAFF. CDR3 DNA: TGTGCCAGTAGTGCAGGGGGCATGAACACTGAAGCTTTCTTT.

This clonotype has just a few counts. The chain combines TRBV7-9 with TRBJ1-4; 8 bases are a match to TRBD1. Trimming took 5 bases from V and 0 from J; bases not matched to a gene: 11. Germline CDR1 reads SEHNR; CDR2 reads FQNEAQ (reference sequence). The CDR3 extends over 18 amino acids. The CDR3 DNA sequence: TGTGCCAGCAGCGTCGGGACAGGTCCCATTGCAACTAATGAAAAACTGTTTTTT. This gives the protein CASSVGTGPIATNEKLFF. Drawing the rest from reference TRBV7-9 and TRBJ1-4, the complete variable domain is DTGVSQNPRHKITKRGQNVTFRCDPISEHNRLYWYRQTLGQGPEFLTYFQNEAQLEKSRLLSDRFSAERPKGSFSTLEIQRTEQGDSAMYLCASSVGTGPIATNEKLFFGSGTQLSVL.

This sequence joins TRBV12-3 or TRBV12-4 and TRBJ1-2; D uncertain. The CDR3 has 12 amino acids. Trimming cost V 5 bases and J 7 bases, with 11 bases left between them. The CDR3 sequence is CASSTGVGGYTF. The DNA of the CDR3 is TGTGCCAGCAGTACCGGGGTTGGTGGCTACACCTTC.

The chain recombines TRBV9 with TRBJ2-1; D call uncertain. This CDR3 has 13 residues. Germline V gives CDR1 SGDLS, CDR2 YYNGEE. V lost 0 bases to trimming and J lost 7 bases, with 8 bases between them. The CDR3 here is CASSVESVNEQFF. The CDR3 coding sequence is TGTGCCAGCAGCGTAGAATCGGTGAATGAGCAGTTCTTC. The variable domain in full, with the rest retrieved from reference TRBV9 and TRBJ2-1, is DSGVTQTPKHLITATGQRVTLRCSPRSGDLSVYWYQQSLDQGLQFLIQYYNGEERAKGNILERFSAQQFPDLHSELNLSSLELGDSALYFCASSVESVNEQFFGPGTRLTVL.

V and J are TRBV27 and TRBJ1-1; 9 bases line up with TRBD1. The J segment lost 7 bases and the V segment lost 3 bases, leaving 9 bases of the junction unmatched. Germline V CDR1 and CDR2: MNHEY, SMNVEV (reference sequence). The CDR3 covers 15 residues. This chain's CDR3 is CASSFRDRVTDEAFF. CDR3 nucleotide sequence: TGTGCCAGCAGTTTCCGGGACAGGGTTACCGATGAAGCTTTCTTT.

Many counts were recorded for this clonotype. The chain's CDR3 is CASSLTGYEAFF. For the CDR3, the DNA is TGTGCCAGCAGCTTAACAGGATATGAAGCTTTCTTT. The chain is built from TRBV7-9 and TRBJ1-1; D possibly corresponds to TRBD1 (5 bases). The CDR3 spans 12 residues. Germline CDR1 SEHNR, CDR2 FQNEAQ (reference sequence). Trimming stripped 2 bases from V and 7 bases from J, with 8 bases between.

In this sample, this clonotype turned up a few times. The chain recombines TRBV20-1 with TRBJ2-5; D is possibly TRBD2 (6 bases). Germline values: CDR1 DFQATT, CDR2 SNEGSKA (reference sequence). Between the trimmed V and J ends, which lost 0 bases and 6 bases, there was a span of 11 bases. The CDR3 contains 13 residues. Written as DNA, the CDR3 is TGCAGTGCTAGAGATGTGGGGGGAAAGACCCAGTACTTC. Protein product: CSARDVGGKTQYF.

This clonotype was seen a few times. This sequence may be a read error, since a much larger clone differs from it by one base. The chain links TRBV2 to TRBJ1-3, with D possibly matching TRBD1 (5 bases). This CDR3 has 17 residues. Germline V CDR1 and CDR2: SNHLY, FYNNEI. The CDR3 protein is CASSGYSGRISGNTVYF. The DNA for the CDR3 is TGTGCCAGCAGTGGGTATTCGGGACGGATCTCTGGAAACACCGTATATTTT. Combining the CDR3 with reference TRBV2 and TRBJ1-3 gives the whole variable domain EPEVTQTPSHQVTQMGQEVILRCVPISNHLYFYWYRQILGQKVEFLVSFYNNEISEKSEIFDDQFSVERPDGSNFTLKIRSTKLEDSAMYFCASSGYSGRISGNTVYFGEGSWLTVV.

V and J are TRBV6-1 and TRBJ2-1, with TRBD1 matching 9 bases. The J segment lost 8 bases and the V segment lost 2 bases, leaving 16 bases of the junction unmatched. The germline V gene encodes CDR1 MNHNS and CDR2 SASEGT. This CDR3 has 18 residues. The CDR3: CASSEWGRDRDLPDEQFF. Here the CDR3 DNA reads TGTGCCAGCAGTGAATGGGGCCGGGACAGGGACCTTCCCGATGAGCAGTTCTTC.

Ten or more counts support this clonotype. V is TRBV5-1 and J is TRBJ1-1, with 8 nucleotides matching TRBD1. Germline V gene sequence: CDR1 SGHRS, CDR2 YFSETQ. J gave up 2 bases and V 4 bases, and 10 bases lay outside the gene matches. This CDR3 has 16 amino acids. The CDR3 spells CASSPRTGKDNTEAFF. The CDR3 nucleotides read TGCGCCAGCAGCCCGAGGACAGGGAAGGACAACACTGAAGCTTTCTTT.

The gene calls are TRBV28 and TRBJ1-2; 11 bases agree with TRBD1. Losses at the gene ends were 8 bases for V and 7 bases for J; bases not matched to a gene: 15. This CDR3 has 16 amino acids. Per the germline V gene, CDR1 is MDHEN and CDR2 is SYDVKM. Written as DNA, the CDR3 is TGTGCCAGCTCCGAAGGGGACAGGGGGACTTCCGGTGGCTACACCTTC. Translated, it gives CASSEGDRGTSGGYTF.

This clonotype came up a few times. J is TRBJ2-7 and V is TRBV7-6; no reliable D call. Trimming stripped 7 bases from V and 7 bases from J, with 20 bases between. This CDR3 has 14 amino acids. Germline lookup yields CDR1 SGHVS and CDR2 FNYEAQ. The DNA for the CDR3 is TGTGCCAGCACCCCAACTATTGTCATAGGGGAGCAGTACTTC. Translated, it gives CASTPTIVIGEQYF.

The V gene is TRBV12-3 or TRBV12-4, the J gene TRBJ2-7; 8 bases agree with TRBD1. V trimming: 4 bases; J trimming: 5 bases; junction bases outside the gene matches: 7. This CDR3 has 14 residues. The CDR3 bases are TGTGCCAGCAGTTCCTCAGGGGGCATGAACGAGCAGTACTTC. Protein: CASSSSGGMNEQYF.